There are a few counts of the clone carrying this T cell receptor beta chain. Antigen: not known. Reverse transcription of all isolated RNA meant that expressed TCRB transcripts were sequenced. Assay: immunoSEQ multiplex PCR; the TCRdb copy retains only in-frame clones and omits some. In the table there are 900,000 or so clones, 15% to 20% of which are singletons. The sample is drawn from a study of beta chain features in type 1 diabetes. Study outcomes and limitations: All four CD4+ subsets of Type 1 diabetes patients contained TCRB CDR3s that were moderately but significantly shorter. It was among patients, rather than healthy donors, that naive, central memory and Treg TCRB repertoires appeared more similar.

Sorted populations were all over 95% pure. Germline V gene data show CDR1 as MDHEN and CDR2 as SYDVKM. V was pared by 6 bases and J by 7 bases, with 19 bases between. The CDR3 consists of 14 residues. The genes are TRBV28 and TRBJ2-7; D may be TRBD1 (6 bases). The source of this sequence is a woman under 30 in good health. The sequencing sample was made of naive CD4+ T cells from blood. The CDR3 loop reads CASSRTYSGAEQYF. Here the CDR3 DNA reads TGTGCCAGCAGCCGGACATACTCAGGGGCAGAGCAGTACTTC.